This T cell receptor (beta chain) originates from a study of blood T cell repertoires in COVID-19. This table comes from immunoSEQ multiplex PCR, and its TCRdb copy is limited to in-frame clones, with some not included. The repertoire holds around 210,000 clones, with around 88% as singletons. Per the germline V gene, CDR1 is LNHDA and CDR2 is SQIVND (reference sequence). The CDR3 is 14 residues long. V was shortened by 7 bases and J by 7 bases, with 17 bases between the two germline ends. The V and J genes are TRBV19 and TRBJ1-5; unclear D gene. This TCR derives from a man between 18 and 35 years old with active or convalescent COVID-19. The source material was peripheral blood. The CDR3 protein is CASTPRGVRQPQHF. CDR3 nucleotide sequence: TGTGCCAGTACCCCCCGGGGTGTTCGCCAGCCCCAGCATTTT.